This TCR beta chain emerged from a study of T cells in Graves' hyperthyroidism and ophthalmopathy. Study results and limitations: Blood held most thyroid clonotypes expanded above 0.001 frequency.

Trimming removed 1 base at V and 0 bases at J, with 10 bases between. This CDR3 has 14 amino acids. Germline V gives CDR1 GTSNPN, CDR2 SVGIG (reference sequence). Regions amplified from RNA transcripts were the TCR beta CDR3 regions. The TCR CDR3 was amplified in a first-round RT-PCR using the HTBI primer set. Each CDR3 protein gets one entry after TCRdb re-called the multiplex PCR reads with MiXCR. This sample yields fewer than 450,000 distinct CDR3 sequences, of which 15% to 20% are seen a single time; almost 35% belongs to the top ten. In this sample, this clonotype turned up many times. Antigen unknown. Disease duration under 2 months; hyperthyroidism patients were aged 18 to 65. When hyperthyroidism was first diagnosed, the blood sample was taken, preceding any ophthalmopathy symptoms.

The TCR was taken from a woman aged 25-40 years with Graves' hyperthyroidism that later progressed to Graves' ophthalmopathy. Sequencing input: blood. V gene TRBV30 combines with J gene TRBJ2-7; weak D call: TRBD2 (5 bases). The CDR3 bases are TGTGCCTGGAGTGGGGGAGAAGACTCCTACGAGCAGTACTTC. This sequence encodes CAWSGGEDSYEQYF. Combining the CDR3 with reference TRBV30 and TRBJ2-7 gives the whole variable domain SQTIHQWPATLVQPVGSPLSLECTVEGTSNPNLYWYRQAAGRGLQLLFYSVGIGQISSEVPQNLSASRPQDRQFILSSKKLLLSDSGFYLCAWSGGEDSYEQYFGPGTRLTVT.